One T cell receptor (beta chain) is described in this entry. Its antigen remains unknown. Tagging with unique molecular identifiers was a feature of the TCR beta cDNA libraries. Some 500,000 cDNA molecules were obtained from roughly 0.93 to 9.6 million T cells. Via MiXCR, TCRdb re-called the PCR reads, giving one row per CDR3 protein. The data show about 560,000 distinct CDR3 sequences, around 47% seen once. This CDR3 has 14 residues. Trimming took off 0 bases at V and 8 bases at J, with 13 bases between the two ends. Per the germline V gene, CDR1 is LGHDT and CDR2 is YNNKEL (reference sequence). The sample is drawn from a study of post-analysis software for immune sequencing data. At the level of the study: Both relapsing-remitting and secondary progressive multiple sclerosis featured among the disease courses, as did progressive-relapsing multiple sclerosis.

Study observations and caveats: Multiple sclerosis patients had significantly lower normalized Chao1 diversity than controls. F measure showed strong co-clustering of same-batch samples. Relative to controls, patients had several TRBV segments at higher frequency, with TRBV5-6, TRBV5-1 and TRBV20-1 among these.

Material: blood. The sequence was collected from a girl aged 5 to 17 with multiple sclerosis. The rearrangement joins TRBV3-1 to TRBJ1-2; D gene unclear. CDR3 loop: CASSQDRERGGYTF. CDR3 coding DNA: TGTGCCAGCAGCCAAGATCGAGAGAGAGGGGGCTACACCTTC.